The 15 T cell receptor beta chains below all came from one sample that was sequenced in a study of CDR3 diversity in severe acne. Using its own MiXCR run on the PCR reads, TCRdb lists one record per CDR3 protein. This sample has 100,000 or so distinct CDR3 sequences, with about half found just once. The material sequenced was blood. Receptors were obtained from a male donor with acne.

Worth noting for this clonotype: Given a much more abundant clone one base away, this may be a read error. The chain recombines TRBV6-4 with TRBJ1-1; weak D call: TRBD1 (5 bases). The CDR3 totals 13 residues. Germline V gene sequence: CDR1 MRHNA, CDR2 SNTAGT. The CDR3 region is CVSSATEYTEAFF. The CDR3 DNA reads as TGTGTCAGCAGTGCGACAGAGTACACTGAAGCTTTCTTT.

In its sample, this clonotype was seen a few times. One end of the junction fails to match germline, which may point to a read error. The chain links TRBV7-2 to TRBJ2-7; tentative D call: TRBD1 (5 bases). Germline V gene data show CDR1 as SGHTA and CDR2 as FQGNSA. This CDR3 has 12 amino acids. The CDR3 nucleotides are TGTGCCTGCAGCTCGGACAAGATGGAGCAGTACTTT. Translated: CACSSDKMEQYF. Filled out from reference TRBV7-2 and TRBJ2-7, the complete variable domain reads GAGVSQSPSNKVTEKGKDVELRCDPISGHTALYWYRQSLGQGLEFLIYFQGNSAPDKSGLPSDRFSAERTGGSVSTLTIQRTQQEDSAVYLCACSSDKMEQYFGPGTRLTVT.

The chain links TRBV25-1 to TRBJ1-4, with TRBD1 matching 8 bases. The CDR3 totals 15 residues. Germline assignment: CDR1 MGHDK and CDR2 SYGVNS. V was clipped by 6 bases and J by 6 bases; unmatched bases: 9. The CDR3 reads CASSLAGTGYEKLFF. DNA for the CDR3: TGTGCCAGCAGCTTGGCCGGGACAGGTTATGAAAAACTGTTTTTT. Full variable domain (outside the CDR3, taken from reference TRBV25-1 and TRBJ1-4): EADIYQTPRYLVIGTGKKITLECSQTMGHDKMYWYQQDPGMELHLIHYSYGVNSTEKGDLSSESTVSRIRTEHFPLTLESARPSHTSQYLCASSLAGTGYEKLFFGSGTQLSVL.

This clonotype ranks as medium-sized (0.01 to 0.1%). Mismatch with germline at one junction end may stem from a read error. This CDR3 is CSAGGREETQYF. Here the CDR3 DNA reads TGTAGTGCAGGAGGGCGCGAAGAGACCCAGTACTTC. The chain links TRBV20-1 to TRBJ2-5; possibly TRBD2 for D (6 bases). There are 12 residues in the CDR3. Germline V gene data show CDR1 as DFQATT and CDR2 as SNEGSKA (reference sequence).

V and J are TRBV25-1 and TRBJ1-1; D is uncertain. CDR1 and CDR2 (germline): MGHDK, SYGVNS. V was clipped by 5 bases and J by 0 bases, with 13 bases between them. The CDR3 sequence is 15 residues long. CDR3 nucleotide sequence: TGTGCCAGCAGTTTAAGTGGTCGTTTGAACACTGAAGCTTTCTTT. This gives the protein CASSLSGRLNTEAFF.

The rearrangement joins TRBV4-1 to TRBJ2-7; D call uncertain. Germline V lookup: CDR1 MGHRA, CDR2 YSYEKL. There are 13 residues in the CDR3. The V gene lost 2 bases and the J gene lost 1 base, with 6 bases spanning the gap. The CDR3 DNA follows: TGCGCCAGCAGCCAATCGGGTTCCTACGAGCAGTACTTC. It specifies CASSQSGSYEQYF.

The sample holds one count of this clonotype. This sequence joins TRBV2 and TRBJ1-2; 8 nucleotides match TRBD1. V was pared by 0 bases and J by 1 base, with 4 bases of the junction left unmatched. This CDR3 comprises 16 residues. Germline V gene lookup returns CDR1 SNHLY and CDR2 FYNNEI. CDR3 sequence reads: CASSEAGQVVNYGYTF. The CDR3, as DNA: TGTGCCAGCAGTGAAGCGGGACAGGTCGTTAACTATGGCTACACCTTC.

The rearrangement links TRBV25-1 to TRBJ2-3; D unresolved. Germline V gene data show CDR1 as MGHDK and CDR2 as SYGVNS. The germline V and J ends were trimmed by 3 bases and 0 bases, with 10 bases remaining between them. This CDR3 region has 15 residues. In DNA, the CDR3 is TGTGCCAGCAGTGATGGAGTGACTAGCACAGATACGCAGTATTTT. It translates to CASSDGVTSTDTQYF.

This clonotype was picked up many times. The chain's CDR3 is CASSIGQNTEAFF. CDR3 nucleotide sequence: TGTGCCAGTAGTATTGGGCAGAACACTGAAGCTTTCTTT. The chain uses TRBV19 and TRBJ1-1; D ambiguous. CDR3 length equals 13 residues. The germline V gene has CDR1 LNHDA and CDR2 SQIVND (reference sequence). The V end lost 3 bases, the J end lost 1 base, and 6 bases lay between the germline ends. Together with reference TRBV19 and TRBJ1-1, the CDR3 gives the full variable domain: DGGITQSPKYLFRKEGQNVTLSCEQNLNHDAMYWYRQDPGQGLRLIYYSQIVNDFQKGDIAEGYSVSREKKESFPLTVTSAQKNPTAFYLCASSIGQNTEAFFGQGTRLTVV.

By share, this clonotype counts as large. The rearrangement links TRBV2 to TRBJ2-5; 8 bases fit TRBD2. Germline loops: CDR1 SNHLY, CDR2 FYNNEI. CDR3 size: 15 residues. The ends lost 1 base at V and 4 bases at J; junction bases unmatched: 5. CDR3 amino acids: CASSEGAGGGETQYF. For the CDR3, the DNA is TGTGCCAGCAGTGAAGGGGCGGGAGGTGGAGAGACCCAGTACTTC.

By share, this clonotype counts as medium-sized. V gene TRBV2 combines with J gene TRBJ2-1, with 9 positions matching TRBD1. The CDR3 is made up of 16 amino acids. V lost 4 bases and J lost 3; bases outside the gene matches: 7. Germline V gene sequence: CDR1 SNHLY, CDR2 FYNNEI. CDR3 bases: TGTGCCAGCAGTGGAGCCCGGGACAGGGACTACAATGAGCAGTTCTTC. It codes for CASSGARDRDYNEQFF.

This rearrangement joins TRBV15 to TRBJ1-5; weak D call: TRBD1 (5 bases). The V end lost 2 bases, the J end lost 0 bases, and 11 bases lay between the germline ends. CDR1 and CDR2 (germline): LNHNV, YYDKDF (reference sequence). The CDR3 loop spans 16 amino acids. This CDR3 reads CATSRRPTDSNQPQHF. CDR3 sequence (DNA): TGTGCCACCAGCAGACGTCCGACAGATAGCAATCAGCCCCAGCATTTT.

The chain employs TRBV25-1 and TRBJ1-4; no definite D call. The CDR3 totals 14 residues. V was shortened by 4 bases and J by 0 bases, with 6 bases between the two germline ends. Germline-derived CDR1 and CDR2 are MGHDK and SYGVNS. The CDR3 DNA follows: TGTGCCAGCAGTGTCACAGCAACTAATGAAAAACTGTTTTTT. Its protein product is CASSVTATNEKLFF.

This clonotype was recorded many times. The chain combines TRBV5-6 with TRBJ2-3; 9 bases line up with TRBD1. CDR3 length equals 17 residues. V shed 0 bases and J 3 bases; nucleotides not matched to a gene: 8. Germline assignment: CDR1 SGHDT and CDR2 YYEEEE. Here the CDR3 DNA reads TGTGCCAGCAGCTTGGATTCCGGGACAGGGATTACAGATACGCAGTATTTT. This gives the protein CASSLDSGTGITDTQYF.

This clonotype has ten or more counts. This chain connects TRBV9 to TRBJ2-2; 10 bases are shared with TRBD2. This CDR3 contains 17 residues. V gave up 0 bases and J gave up 3 bases; unmatched junction bases: 5. The germline gives CDR1 SGDLS, CDR2 YYNGEE. The CDR3, as DNA: TGTGCCAGCAGCGTAGCTAGTAGCGGGAGGTACACCGGGGAGCTGTTTTTT. Protein sequence: CASSVASSGRYTGELFF.